The source of this T cell receptor (beta chain) is a study of CD8+ T cells in alopecia areata. Study context: Tofacitinib continued for 6 to 18 months and was then withheld for 6 months.

The treatment here: oral pan-JAK inhibitor, 5-10 mg twice daily. RNA was extracted and reverse transcribed into cDNA as the sequencing template. Repertoires were generated with immunoSEQ multiplex PCR, while TCRdb's copy carries only in-frame clones and drops some. The repertoire includes 150,000 to 200,000 clones, more than 55% of them detected once, and approximately 1.2% sits in the top ten. Comments on this clone: Other DNA sequences in this specimen translate into the identical CDR3.

Germline V gives CDR1 SGHTA, CDR2 FQGNSA. The CDR3 is made up of 13 amino acids. Deletions cut 3 bases from V and 5 bases from J, with 8 bases between. This receptor was obtained from a human donor with alopecia areata. The input for sequencing was CD4+ T cells sorted from blood, taken at approximately week 49, from a patient treated with tofacitinib. The chain uses TRBV7-2 and TRBJ1-5; maybe TRBD1 (5 bases). The CDR3 region is CASSLRGDQPQHF. DNA for the CDR3: TGTGCCAGCAGCTTGAGGGGAGATCAGCCCCAGCATTTT.